The entry below describes one TCR beta chain. The CDR3 is 13 residues long. Germline assignment: CDR1 SGHRS and CDR2 YFSETQ. V was pared by 4 bases and J by 6 bases, with 13 bases between. The data originate from a study of blood T cell repertoires in COVID-19. In the study overall: Samples of COVID-19 (acute and convalescent) were obtained from the United States, Italy and Spain. PBMCs, B-cell-depleted T cells, or T cells provided the cDNA or gDNA that made up the material.

Per the study methods: Quantification of nucleated cells was approximated via reference gene primer amplification. TCRdb's copy holds only in-frame clones and misses some; the assay was immunoSEQ multiplex PCR. V and J calls and clone size are given by that table; D and trimming were obtained from the DNA. This sample carries fewer than 35,000 clones, approximately 86% of them seen once, and the ten largest clones take around 25%. The chain recombines TRBV5-1 with TRBJ1-1; D not certain. The origin of this receptor is a woman older than 75 with active or convalescent COVID-19. Sequencing input: peripheral blood. CDR3 coding DNA: TGCGCCAGCAGCCTCGCCCCCGGGGCTGAAGCTTTCTTT. It translates to CASSLAPGAEAFF.